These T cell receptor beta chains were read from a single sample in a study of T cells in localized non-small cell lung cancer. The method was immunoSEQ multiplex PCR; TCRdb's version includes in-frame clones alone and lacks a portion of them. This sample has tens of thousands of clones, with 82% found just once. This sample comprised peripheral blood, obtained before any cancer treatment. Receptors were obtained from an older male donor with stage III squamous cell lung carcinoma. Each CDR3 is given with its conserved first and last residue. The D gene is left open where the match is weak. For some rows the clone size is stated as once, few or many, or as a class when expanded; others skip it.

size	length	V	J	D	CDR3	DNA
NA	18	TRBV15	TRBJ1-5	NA	CATSPVGEPTSSNQPQHF	TGTGCCACCAGCCCCGTCGGGGAGCCTACTAGTAGCAATCAGCCCCAGCATTTT
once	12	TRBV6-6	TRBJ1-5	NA	CASSYDFQPQHF	TGTGCCAGCAGTTACGATTTCCAGCCCCAGCATTTT
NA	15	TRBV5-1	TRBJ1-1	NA	CASSLLGGGNTEAFF	TGCGCCAGCAGCTTGTTGGGGGGCGGGAACACTGAAGCTTTCTTT
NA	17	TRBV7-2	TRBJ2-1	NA	CASSPRLGSNSNNEQFF	TGTGCCAGCAGCCCTCGACTGGGCTCGAACTCAAACAATGAGCAGTTCTTC
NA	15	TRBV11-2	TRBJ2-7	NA	CASSLDTGLYDEQYF	TGTGCCAGCAGCTTAGACACGGGGCTTTATGACGAGCAGTACTTC
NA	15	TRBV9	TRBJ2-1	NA	CASSTQGSSYNEQFF	TGTGCCAGCAGCACCCAGGGTAGCTCCTACAATGAGCAGTTCTTC
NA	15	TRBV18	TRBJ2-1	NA	CASSPPQRSGNEQFF	TGTGCCAGCTCACCACCCCAGCGGTCGGGAAATGAGCAGTTCTTC
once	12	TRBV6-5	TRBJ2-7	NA	CASSQSSYEQYF	TGTGCCAGCAGTCAGAGCTCCTACGAGCAGTACTTC
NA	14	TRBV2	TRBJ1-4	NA	CASSGAGTNEKLFF	TGTGCCAGCAGTGGGGCAGGAACTAATGAAAAACTGTTTTTT
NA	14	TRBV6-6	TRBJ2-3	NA	CASSYIQGVDTQYF	TGTGCCAGCAGTTATATTCAGGGAGTAGATACGCAGTATTTT
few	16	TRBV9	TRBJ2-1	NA	CASSVATGGSGNEQFF	TGTGCCAGCAGCGTAGCTACGGGGGGCAGTGGGAATGAGCAGTTCTTC
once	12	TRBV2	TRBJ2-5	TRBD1	CASQGQGETQYF	TGTGCCAGCCAAGGACAGGGGGAGACCCAGTACTTC
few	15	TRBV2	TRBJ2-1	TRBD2	CASSGGSGTYNEQFF	TGTGCCAGCAGCGGGGGGAGTGGCACCTACAATGAGCAGTTCTTC
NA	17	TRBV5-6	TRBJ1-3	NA	CASSLRHDLLSGNTIYF	TGTGCCAGCAGCTTGAGACACGACTTGCTCTCTGGAAACACCATATATTTT
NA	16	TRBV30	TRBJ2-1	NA	CAWSVRRVSTDNEQFF	TGTGCCTGGAGTGTACGGAGGGTTAGTACCGACAATGAGCAGTTCTTC
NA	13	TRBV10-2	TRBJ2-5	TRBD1	CASSPQGAETQYF	TGCGCCAGCAGTCCCCAGGGGGCCGAGACCCAGTACTTC
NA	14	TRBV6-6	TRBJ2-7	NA	CASTSDSETYEQYF	TGTGCCAGCACCTCCGACAGCGAAACCTACGAGCAGTACTTC
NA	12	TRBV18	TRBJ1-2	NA	CASSPLGYGYTF	TGTGCCAGCTCGCCCTTGGGCTATGGCTACACCTTC
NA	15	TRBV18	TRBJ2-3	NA	CASSPSSGPTDTQYF	TGTGCCAGCTCACCATCTAGTGGCCCCACAGATACGCAGTATTTT
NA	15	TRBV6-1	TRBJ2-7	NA	CASTERRPLSYEQYF	TGTGCCAGCACCGAACGGAGACCCCTCTCCTACGAGCAGTACTTC